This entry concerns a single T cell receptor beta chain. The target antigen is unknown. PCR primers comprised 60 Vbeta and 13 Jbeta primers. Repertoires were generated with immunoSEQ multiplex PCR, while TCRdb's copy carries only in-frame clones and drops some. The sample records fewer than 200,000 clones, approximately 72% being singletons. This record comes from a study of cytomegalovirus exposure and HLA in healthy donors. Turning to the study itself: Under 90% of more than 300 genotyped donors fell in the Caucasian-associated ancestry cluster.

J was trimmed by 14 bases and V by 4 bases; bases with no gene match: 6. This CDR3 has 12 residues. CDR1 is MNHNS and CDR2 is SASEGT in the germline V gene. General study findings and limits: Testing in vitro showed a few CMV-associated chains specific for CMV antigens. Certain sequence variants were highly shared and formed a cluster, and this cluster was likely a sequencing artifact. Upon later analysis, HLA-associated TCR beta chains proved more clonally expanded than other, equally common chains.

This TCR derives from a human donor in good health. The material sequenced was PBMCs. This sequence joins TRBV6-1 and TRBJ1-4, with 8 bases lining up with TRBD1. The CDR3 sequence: CASSAPDRVLFF. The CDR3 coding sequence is TGTGCCAGCAGTGCCCCGGACAGGGTGCTGTTTTTT.